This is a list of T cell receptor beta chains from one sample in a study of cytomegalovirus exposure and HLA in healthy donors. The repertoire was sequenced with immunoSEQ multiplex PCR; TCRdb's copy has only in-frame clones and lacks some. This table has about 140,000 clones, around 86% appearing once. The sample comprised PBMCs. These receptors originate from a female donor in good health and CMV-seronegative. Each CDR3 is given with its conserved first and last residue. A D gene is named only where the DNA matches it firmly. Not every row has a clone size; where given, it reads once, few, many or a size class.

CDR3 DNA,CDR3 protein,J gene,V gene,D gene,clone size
TGTGCCTGGAGTTCGGGACATAGGGGGGGAGAGACCCAGTACTTC,CAWSSGHRGGETQYF,TRBJ2-5,TRBV30,-,-
TGCGCCAGCAGCCAAGGAGTCAGCGAAACAGATACGCAGTATTTT,CASSQGVSETDTQYF,TRBJ2-3,TRBV4-1,-,-
TGTGCCAGCAGTTACTCGAAGCCGAACACTGAAGCTTTCTTT,CASSYSKPNTEAFF,TRBJ1-1,TRBV6-5,-,few
TGTGCCAGCTCAGGACAGGGCTCCTACGAGCAGTACTTC,CASSGQGSYEQYF,TRBJ2-7,TRBV6-1,TRBD1,-
TGTGCCAGCAGTTTATCGTCCAGGGGGCCCTACGAGCAGTACTTC,CASSLSSRGPYEQYF,TRBJ2-7,TRBV27,TRBD1,-
TGTGCCAGTAGCCGTGATGGGCTTGGAAACACCATATATTTT,CASSRDGLGNTIYF,TRBJ1-3,TRBV19,-,few
TGCAGCGTTGCGGCGACGACCTTTGAAGGAAGCGGGGAAGCTTTCTTT,CSVAATTFEGSGEAFF,TRBJ1-1,TRBV29-1,-,few
TGTGCCATCAGTCGACAGGGGAGTGAGCAGTACTTC,CAISRQGSEQYF,TRBJ2-7,TRBV10-3,TRBD1,-
TGCGCCAGCAGCTTGTTAGCGGACCAAGAGACCCAGTACTTC,CASSLLADQETQYF,TRBJ2-5,TRBV5-1,-,-
TGTGCCAGCAGCTTAGGGGACAGCATGAACACTGAAGCTTTCTTT,CASSLGDSMNTEAFF,TRBJ1-1,TRBV13,-,-